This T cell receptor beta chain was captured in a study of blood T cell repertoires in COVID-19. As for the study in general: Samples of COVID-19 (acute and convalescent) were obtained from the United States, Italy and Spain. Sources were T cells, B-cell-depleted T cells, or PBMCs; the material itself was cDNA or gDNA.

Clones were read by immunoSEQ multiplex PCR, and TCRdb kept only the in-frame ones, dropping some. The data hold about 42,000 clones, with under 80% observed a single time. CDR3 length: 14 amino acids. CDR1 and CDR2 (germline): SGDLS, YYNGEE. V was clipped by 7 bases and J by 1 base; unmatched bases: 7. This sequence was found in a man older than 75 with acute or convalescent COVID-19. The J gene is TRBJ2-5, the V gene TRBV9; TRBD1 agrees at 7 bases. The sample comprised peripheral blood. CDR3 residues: CASGRDSGQETQYF. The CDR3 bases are TGTGCCAGCGGAAGGGACAGCGGCCAAGAGACCCAGTACTTC.